The rows below give T cell receptor beta chains drawn from one sample of a study of T-cell memory formation after mild COVID-19. TCRdb reprocessed the 5' RACE reads with MiXCR, giving one entry per CDR3 protein. Counted here are about 190,000 distinct CDR3 sequences, over 9.5% occurring once; the ten biggest clones make up approximately 3%. Sequenced material: PBMCs or a T cell subset sorted from them (not recorded which). The receptors originated from a man aged 18 to 35 who had mild COVID-19 (a few samples of this study predate the infection). Cell type and time point are not known. The CDR3 runs from the conserved cysteine through the conserved F or W. D genes are given only for firm matches. The size of a clone is reported for some rows only, either as once, few or many, or as a class for expanded clones.

>TRBV9|.|TRBJ2-1|TRBD2
TGTGCCAGCAGCGTAGAGCCGACTAGCCACAATGAGCAGTTCTTC
CASSVEPTSHNEQFF
>TRBV5-1|.|TRBJ2-2|.
TGCGCCAGCAGCTTGGCCGTGGGTAGCGGCACCGGGGAGCTGTTTTTT
CASSLAVGSGTGELFF
>TRBV5-1|few|TRBJ2-7|TRBD2
TGCGCCAGCAGTCCCGGGGGGACTAGCGGGGGGTACGAGCAGTACTTC
CASSPGGTSGGYEQYF
>TRBV5-1|few|TRBJ2-5|.
TGCGCCAGCAGCTTGGTCGGGGGACAGCAGGAGACCCAGTACTTC
CASSLVGGQQETQYF
>TRBV12-3/TRBV12-4|few|TRBJ1-2|.
TGTGCCAGCAGTCGCGGGAGAGGCTATGGCTACACCTTC
CASSRGRGYGYTF
>TRBV20-1|.|TRBJ2-3|.
TGCAGTGCTAGTGGCGCGGGCCGGGGGACTAGCACAGATACGCAGTATTTT
CSASGAGRGTSTDTQYF
>TRBV12-3/TRBV12-4|few|TRBJ2-7|.
TGTGCCAGCAGTGCGCCGGGGGTTGGAGAGCAGTACTTC
CASSAPGVGEQYF
>TRBV11-3|few|TRBJ2-2|TRBD2
TGTGCCAGCAGCTTTCGTGGCGCGGGGGGGCCCGGGGAGCTGTTTTTT
CASSFRGAGGPGELFF
>TRBV20-1|.|TRBJ1-2|.
TGCAGTGCTAGGACTTCCGGGTGGGGGAACTATGGCTACACCTTC
CSARTSGWGNYGYTF
>TRBV6-1|.|TRBJ2-1|.
TGTGCCAGCGGGGGCCTGGGAGTATACAATGAGCAGTTCTTC
CASGGLGVYNEQFF
>TRBV29-1|.|TRBJ2-5|.
TGCAGCTCCCGCAGATCGGACTCAACCCAAGAGACCCAGTACTTC
CSSRRSDSTQETQYF
>TRBV4-3|few|TRBJ2-3|.
TGCGCCAGCAGCCCCAGGGAGACTGACACAGATACGCAGTATTTT
CASSPRETDTDTQYF
>TRBV12-3/TRBV12-4|few|TRBJ1-6|.
TGTGCCAGCACCACCAGATTAAATTCACCCCTCCACTTT
CASTTRLNSPLHF
>TRBV5-4|few|TRBJ2-1|TRBD2
TGTGCCAGCAGCACCGGAGCACTAGCGGGTGTCGATGAGCAGTTCTTC
CASSTGALAGVDEQFF
>TRBV11-2|.|TRBJ2-1|.
TGTGCCAGCAGCCACCTACGGGTCGATAATTACAATGAGCAGTTCTTC
CASSHLRVDNYNEQFF
>TRBV30|many|TRBJ2-2|.
TGTGCCTGGAGTCGGCGGGGGCGAAGAACCGGGGAGCTGTTTTTT
CAWSRRGRRTGELFF
>TRBV28|few|TRBJ1-5|.
TGTGCCAGCCGAAGAGTGACGGGGAATCAGCCCCAGCATTTT
CASRRVTGNQPQHF
>TRBV5-6|few|TRBJ1-5|TRBD1
TGTGCCAGCAGCGAGGGGACAGTGAATCAGCCCCAGCATTTT
CASSEGTVNQPQHF
>TRBV7-9|.|TRBJ2-3|.
TGTGCCAGCAGCCTCACGCTGGGTAGCACAGATACGCAGTATTTT
CASSLTLGSTDTQYF
>TRBV2|.|TRBJ1-5|.
TGTGCCAGCAGTGACCGCCAGGGTAGTCAGCCCCAGCATTTT
CASSDRQGSQPQHF
>TRBV7-2|few|TRBJ2-3|TRBD2
TGTGCCAGCAGCACGGGACTAGGTAGCCCAGATACGCAGTATTTT
CASSTGLGSPDTQYF
>TRBV6-5|many|TRBJ2-1|TRBD1
TGTGCCAGCAATGGACAGGGAGGCAATGAGCAGTTCTTC
CASNGQGGNEQFF
>TRBV4-3|.|TRBJ1-2|TRBD1
TGCGCCAGCAGCCAAGCTGCCGGGACAGGGGAGTATGGCTACACCTTC
CASSQAAGTGEYGYTF
>TRBV7-7|few|TRBJ2-3|TRBD1
TGTGCTAGCAGCTTAGGGGACAGGGCCTCAGATACGCAGTATTTT
CASSLGDRASDTQYF
>TRBV3-1|few|TRBJ2-2|.
TGTGCCAGCAGCCAAGAAGGTTTAGGGAACACCGGGGAGCTGTTTTTT
CASSQEGLGNTGELFF
>TRBV20-1|many|TRBJ2-1|TRBD2
TGCAGTGCTAGAGATTGGAGCGGGGGCGACAATGAGCAGTTCTTC
CSARDWSGGDNEQFF
>TRBV5-1|few|TRBJ2-5|TRBD2
TGCGCCAGCAGCTTGGGGACTAGCGGTATAGAGACCCAGTACTTC
CASSLGTSGIETQYF
>TRBV5-1|many|TRBJ2-1|.
TGCGCCAGCAGCTTAGCCGGGCATGGCTCCTACAATGAGCAGTTCTTC
CASSLAGHGSYNEQFF
>TRBV4-3|.|TRBJ1-2|.
TGCGCCAGCAGCCAAGATCTAAAGTATGGCTACACCTTC
CASSQDLKYGYTF
>TRBV7-2|many|TRBJ2-3|.
TGTGCCAGCACCCCCTTAGGCAGGGCGACCACAGATACGCAGTATTTT
CASTPLGRATTDTQYF
>TRBV7-2|few|TRBJ2-7|.
TGTGCCGCCAGCTCCAGGGACGTAACAATGGTCGAGCAGTACTTC
CAASSRDVTMVEQYF
>TRBV6-5|few|TRBJ2-5|.
TGTGCCAGCAGCCAACCACGCAGCCAAGAGACCCAGTACTTC
CASSQPRSQETQYF
>TRBV6-6|few|TRBJ1-2|TRBD1
TGTGCCAGCAGTTACGGACAGGGGTCCCTTTCTAACTATGGCTACACCTTC
CASSYGQGSLSNYGYTF
>TRBV11-2|.|TRBJ1-6|.
TGTGCCAGCAGTCCTCTGCTGTGGGCAGGGAGGGGTAATTCACCCCTCCACTTT
CASSPLLWAGRGNSPLHF
>TRBV6-2/TRBV6-3|.|TRBJ1-6|.
TGTGCCAGCAGTTACTCCCCGGACGATTCACCCCTCCACTTT
CASSYSPDDSPLHF
>TRBV20-1|few|TRBJ2-1|TRBD2
TGCAGTGCTAGAGCGGCTAGCGGGGGCCATGAGCAGTTCTTC
CSARAASGGHEQFF
>TRBV5-1|many|TRBJ2-3|TRBD1
TGCGCCAGCAGCTTAGCCCGGACAGGGGTAGATACGCAGTATTTT
CASSLARTGVDTQYF
>TRBV29-1|few|TRBJ2-3|TRBD2
TGCAGCGCTCGCGGGGGGGCCGGCGATACGCAGTATTTT
CSARGGAGDTQYF
>TRBV12-3/TRBV12-4|many|TRBJ2-6|.
TGTGCCAGCAGGGACTCTGGGGCCAACGTCCTGACTTTC
CASRDSGANVLTF
>TRBV5-1|.|TRBJ2-7|TRBD2
TGCGCCAGCAGCTTGGGACTAGCGGGGGGGCCCTCCTACGAGCAGTACTTC
CASSLGLAGGPSYEQYF
>TRBV6-5|.|TRBJ2-2|TRBD2
TGTGCCAGCAGAACCGGGACTAGGACCGCCGGGGAGCTGTTTTTT
CASRTGTRTAGELFF
>TRBV7-9|few|TRBJ2-3|.
TGTGCCAGCGGCTCGACTAGGGTCACAGATACGCAGTATTTT
CASGSTRVTDTQYF
>TRBV20-1|.|TRBJ2-3|.
TGCAGTGTTAAACAGGGTATTTCCACAGATACGCAGTATTTT
CSVKQGISTDTQYF
>TRBV10-3|.|TRBJ2-5|.
TGTGCCATCAGTGATAGTCTAGCGACTGCCCAGACCCAGTACTTC
CAISDSLATAQTQYF